This passage covers 21 T cell receptor beta chains from one sample sequenced in a study of T cells in women clearing cervical HPV infection. Assay used: immunoSEQ multiplex PCR; TCRdb lists only in-frame clones, some missing. This sample's table reports roughly 19,000 clones. Sequenced: blood buffy coat. These receptors all come from a woman aged 18 to 75 with a cervical HPV16 infection that either progressed to CIN3+ or cleared (not recorded which).

On this clone itself: The missing CDR3 end, 3 residues past where the read stops, is filled in from the germline J gene. This rearrangement joins TRBV7-2 to TRBJ1-1; D gene uncertain. The germline V gene encodes CDR1 SGHTA and CDR2 FQGNSA. CDR3 length: 14 residues. V lost 2 bases to trimming and J lost 5 bases, with 12 bases between them. The part of the CDR3 DNA that was read is TGTGCCAGCAGCTTAATGGGCCCGGCGACTGAA. It yields the protein CASSLMGPATE. The complete CDR3 protein is CASSLMGPATEAFF.

For this clone: The read finishes 3 residues shy of the CDR3 end, and the germline J gene is used to complete it. The chain joins TRBV29-1 to TRBJ1-2; the D gene is possibly TRBD1 (5 bases). Germline CDR1 SQVTM, CDR2 ANQGSEA. This CDR3 contains 13 residues. V lost 4 bases to trimming and J lost 3 bases, with 12 bases between them. CDR3 DNA (partial): TGCAGCGTTGGCGAAGGGGTCGACTATGGC. Translation: CSVGEGVDYG. The whole CDR3 reads CSVGEGVDYGYTF.

On this clone: Read coverage stops 3 residues before the CDR3 terminus; the germline J gene supplies the remainder. The J gene is TRBJ2-3, the V gene TRBV19; D unresolved. This CDR3 comprises 18 residues. Germline CDR1 is LNHDA and CDR2 is SQIVND (reference sequence). The CDR3 is CASSIVIGQSQIIQPQYF. Partial CDR3 DNA: TGTGCCAGTAGTATAGTAATAGGGCAGAGCCAAATAATTCAGCCG. The entire variable domain, with the rest obtained from reference TRBV19 and TRBJ2-3, is as follows: DGGITQSPKYLFRKEGQNVTLSCEQNLNHDAMYWYRQDPGQGLRLIYYSQIVNDFQKGDIAEGYSVSREKKESFPLTVTSAQKNPTAFYLCASSIVIGQSQIIQPQYFGPGTRLTVL.

To note about this clone: The sequence runs out 3 residues before the end of the CDR3; the remainder is reconstructed from the germline J gene. The genes are TRBV2 and TRBJ1-1; D is possibly TRBD1 (5 bases). Germline V gives CDR1 SNHLY, CDR2 FYNNEI. The CDR3 is 13 residues long. The DNA read from the CDR3 is TGTGCCAGCCGTCGGGACTCTCAAGGAGGA. Protein product: CASRRDSQGG. In full, the CDR3 reads CASRRDSQGGAFF.

As to this clone: The CDR3 goes on 3 residues after the read ends, and that part is filled in from the germline J gene. This chain connects TRBV28 to TRBJ1-1; no firm D call. This CDR3 has 11 amino acids. Trimming shortened V by 3 bases and J by 7 bases, and 6 bases separated the two germline ends. Germline-derived CDR1 and CDR2 are MDHEN and SYDVKM. CDR3 loop: CASSLVREAFF. CDR3 DNA (partial): TGTGCCAGCAGTTTGGTGCGTGAA.

Of note for this clone: Read data end 3 residues before the CDR3 end; the end is taken from the germline J gene. The chain joins TRBV7-6 to TRBJ1-2; D gene uncertain. CDR1 is SGHVS, CDR2 FNYEAQ, per germline. There are 14 residues in the CDR3. Partial CDR3 DNA: TGTGCCAGCAGCTTAGGCGGGAGGAGTGAGACC. It is translated as CASSLGGRSET. The whole CDR3 protein is CASSLGGRSETYTF.

With respect to this clone: The read falls 3 residues short of the CDR3 end, and the missing part is taken from the germline J gene. The genes are TRBV18 and TRBJ1-2; TRBD1 matches 7 bases. The CDR3 has 16 amino acids. The germline gives CDR1 KGHSH, CDR2 LQKENI. Incomplete CDR3 DNA: TGTGCCAGCTCACCACCGCGCTCCCAGGGGGTTGTGACC. Its protein is CASSPPRSQGVVT. The complete CDR3 protein is CASSPPRSQGVVTYTF.

With respect to this clone: The read ends 3 residues early relative to the CDR3; the germline J gene fills the gap. This chain links TRBV14 with TRBJ1-1, with D possibly being TRBD1 (5 bases). V was cut by 1 base and J by 4 bases, with 7 bases left in between. CDR3 size: 13 residues. CDR1 and CDR2 (germline): SGHDN, FVKESK. CDR3: CASSQAGITEAFF. The CDR3 bases that were read are TGTGCCAGCAGCCAAGCAGGGATCACTGAA. Looking up the rest from reference TRBV14 and TRBJ1-1 gives the full variable domain: EAGVTQFPSHSVIEKGQTVTLRCDPISGHDNLYWYRRVMGKEIKFLLHFVKESKQDESGMPNNRFLAERTGGTYSTLKVQPAELEDSGVYFCASSQAGITEAFFGQGTRLTVV.

Turning to this clone: The read ends 3 residues shy of where the CDR3 ends; the end is completed using the germline J gene. The chain is built from TRBV23-1 and TRBJ2-3, with 9 bases fitting TRBD2. TRBV23-1 carries the ORF label, with uncertain function. J was trimmed by 4 bases and V by 5 bases; bases with no gene match: 10. The CDR3 runs to 16 residues. CDR3 sequence: CASSILIGLAPDTQYF. The DNA read from the CDR3 is TGCGCCAGCAGTATTCTTATAGGACTAGCGCCAGATACG.

As concerns this clone: The missing CDR3 end, 3 residues past where the read stops, is filled in from the germline J gene. V is TRBV7-3 and J is TRBJ2-2; 10 bases are a match to TRBD1. Germline CDR1 reads SGHTA; CDR2 reads FQGTGA. CDR3 length equals 18 residues. CDR3 loop: CASSTPVGQGVMSSPLFF. The covered CDR3 bases are TGTGCCAGCAGCACACCGGTAGGACAGGGGGTCATGAGTTCACCG. The full variable domain, completed using reference TRBV7-3 and TRBJ2-2, is GAGVSQTPSNKVTEKGKYVELRCDPISGHTALYWYRQSLGQGPEFLIYFQGTGAADDSGLPNDRFFAVRPEGSVSTLKIQRTERGDSAVYLCASSTPVGQGVMSSPLFFGEGSRLTVL.

The CDR3 protein is CASSDWGTEKAFF. The part of the CDR3 DNA that was read is TGTGCCAGCAGTGATTGGGGGACAGAAAAA. The chain carries TRBV6-1 and TRBJ1-1, with 7 bases fitting TRBD1. The CDR3 extends 3 residues past the end of the read, so its final part is completed from the germline J gene. Germline V gene data show CDR1 as MNHNS and CDR2 as SASEGT. This CDR3 comprises 13 residues.

Comment on this clone: The read terminates 3 residues ahead of where the CDR3 ends, so the germline J gene completes it. V gene TRBV2 combines with J gene TRBJ1-2, with TRBD1 as a possible D gene (5 bases). This CDR3 has 17 residues. Germline CDR1 SNHLY, CDR2 FYNNEI. The CDR3 spells CASGGTRVSFSTDTYTF. The sequenced part of the CDR3 DNA is TGTGCCAGCGGCGGGACTAGGGTTTCCTTTAGCACAGATACC. Full variable domain (rest looked up from reference TRBV2 and TRBJ1-2): EPEVTQTPSHQVTQMGQEVILRCVPISNHLYFYWYRQILGQKVEFLVSFYNNEISEKSEIFDDQFSVERPDGSNFTLKIRSTKLEDSAMYFCASGGTRVSFSTDTYTFGSGTRLTVV.

Remarks on this clone: The read halts 3 residues ahead of the CDR3 end, with the missing end drawn from the germline J gene. The J gene is TRBJ2-1, the V gene TRBV7-9; D unclear. The CDR3 loop spans 12 amino acids. Germline-derived CDR1 and CDR2 are SEHNR and FQNEAQ (reference sequence). The germline V and J ends were trimmed by 5 bases and 5 bases, with 7 bases remaining between them. The sequenced part of the CDR3 DNA is TGTGCCAGCAGCCACACCAACAATGAG. The encoded protein is CASSHTNNE. The entire CDR3 is CASSHTNNEQFF.

CDR3 region: CASSDTAGTYNEQFF. Incomplete CDR3 DNA: TGCGCCAGCAGTGATACAGCGGGGACCTACAATGAG. The chain is built from TRBV10-1 and TRBJ2-1; TRBD2 matches 7 bases. The read stops 3 residues short of the end of the CDR3; the missing end is completed from the germline J gene. The CDR3 contains 15 residues. V trimming: 3 bases; J trimming: 2 bases; junction bases outside the gene matches: 4. From germline, CDR1 is WNHNN and CDR2 SYGVQD (reference sequence).

For this clone: The DNA ends 3 residues before the CDR3 does, and the rest of the CDR3 is filled in from the germline J gene. The chain employs TRBV7-3 and TRBJ1-2; no firm D call. CDR3 length: 15 residues. CDR1 is SGHTA, CDR2 FQGTGA, per germline. CDR3 bases read: TGTGCCAGCAGCTTAAAAGGACTAGCGATGGGTGAC. Its translation: CASSLKGLAMGD. Given in full, the CDR3 is CASSLKGLAMGDYTF.

Note on this clone: One junction end disagrees with the germline gene, perhaps due to a read error. The CDR3 end is not reached by the read, which stops 3 residues before it; the germline J gene fills it in. The rearrangement links TRBV4-2 to TRBJ1-2; 8 nucleotides line up with TRBD1. Germline V CDR1 and CDR2: LGHNA, YNFKEQ. The CDR3 extends over 17 amino acids. The CDR3 spells CASSQGGQAQRGYGYTF. Partial CDR3 DNA: TGCGCCAGCAGCCAGGGGGGACAGGCTCAGAGAGGTTATGGC.

Comment on this clone: Read sequence stops 3 residues before the CDR3 end, and the germline J gene provides the missing end. The V gene is TRBV10-3, the J gene TRBJ2-2; 11 bases are a match to TRBD1. The V and J ends lost 0 bases and 0 bases, in that order; junction bases with no gene match: 3. The CDR3 covers 18 residues. Germline assignment: CDR1 ENHRY and CDR2 SYGVKD. The CDR3 reads CAISESWTGGANTGELFF. The sequenced CDR3 bases are TGTGCCATCAGTGAGTCCTGGACAGGGGGCGCGAACACCGGGGAG.

About this clone itself: The sequence runs out 3 residues before the end of the CDR3; the remainder is reconstructed from the germline J gene. This chain connects TRBV29-1 to TRBJ2-3, with D perhaps assigned TRBD1 or TRBD2 (5 bases each). Deletions cut 8 bases from V and 8 bases from J, with 23 bases between. Germline V gives CDR1 SQVTM, CDR2 ANQGSEA. CDR3 length: 14 residues. CDR3 DNA (partial): TGCAGCTGGGCTGGGCAGGGTGAGAGGGGTACG. Its protein is CSWAGQGERGT. From start to end, the CDR3 is CSWAGQGERGTQYF.

A word on this clone: Coverage ceases 3 residues before the CDR3 finishes, and the germline J gene fills in the end. This sequence joins TRBV19 and TRBJ2-5, with 7 nucleotides matching TRBD2. The J segment lost 3 bases and the V segment lost 5 bases, leaving 3 bases of the junction unmatched. The CDR3 spans 13 residues. CDR1 is LNHDA and CDR2 is SQIVND in the germline V gene (reference sequence). The CDR3 DNA, read in part, is TGTGCCAGTAGTGGGAGCGGGGAAGAGACC. Amino acid sequence: CASSGSGEET. The full CDR3 protein is CASSGSGEETQYF.

Concerning this clone: The read stops 3 residues short of the end of the CDR3; the missing end is completed from the germline J gene. The chain recombines TRBV20-1 with TRBJ2-1; TRBD2 aligns across 16 bases. The junction had 10 bases not matched to a gene; V was cut back by 5 bases and J by 6 bases. CDR1 and CDR2 from the germline V gene are DFQATT and SNEGSKA (reference sequence). The CDR3 runs to 17 residues. Incomplete CDR3 DNA: TGCAGTGCTCCGGGACTAGCGGGAGGGGTTGCTTCCAATGAG. Translation gives CSAPGLAGGVASNE. In full, the CDR3 reads CSAPGLAGGVASNEQFF.

Notes on this clone: The read ends 3 residues shy of where the CDR3 ends; the end is completed using the germline J gene. The V gene is TRBV6-2 or TRBV6-3, the J gene TRBJ1-2; TRBD1 agrees at 7 bases. This CDR3 spans 16 amino acids. Per the germline V gene, CDR1 is MNHEY and CDR2 is SVGEGT. The CDR3 sequence: CASRYRTGSATDTYTF. The CDR3 DNA, read in part, is TGTGCCAGCAGATATCGGACAGGATCTGCTACAGATACC.